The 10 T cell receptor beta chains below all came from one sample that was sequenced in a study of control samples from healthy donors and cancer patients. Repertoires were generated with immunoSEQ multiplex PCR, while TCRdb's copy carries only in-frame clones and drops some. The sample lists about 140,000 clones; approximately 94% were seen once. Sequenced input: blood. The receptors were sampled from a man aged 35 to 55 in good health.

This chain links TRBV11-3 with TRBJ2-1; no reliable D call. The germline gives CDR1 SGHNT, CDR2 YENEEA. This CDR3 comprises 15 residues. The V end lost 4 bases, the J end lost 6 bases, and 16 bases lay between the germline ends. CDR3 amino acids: CASSSGGTTGNEQFF. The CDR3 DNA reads TGTGCCAGCAGCTCCGGTGGTACGACGGGCAATGAGCAGTTCTTC.

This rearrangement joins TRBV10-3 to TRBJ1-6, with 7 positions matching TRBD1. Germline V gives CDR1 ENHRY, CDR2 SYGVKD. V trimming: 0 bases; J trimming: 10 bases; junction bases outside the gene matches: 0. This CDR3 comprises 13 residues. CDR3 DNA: TGTGCCATCAGTGAGTCGACAGGGTCACCCCTCCACTTT. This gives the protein CAISESTGSPLHF.

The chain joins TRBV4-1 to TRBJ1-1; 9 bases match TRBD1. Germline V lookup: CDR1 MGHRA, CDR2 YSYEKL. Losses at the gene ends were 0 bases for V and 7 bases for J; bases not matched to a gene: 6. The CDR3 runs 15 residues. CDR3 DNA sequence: TGCGCCAGCAGCCAAGATGGGACAGGGACTATTGAAGCTTTCTTT. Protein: CASSQDGTGTIEAFF.

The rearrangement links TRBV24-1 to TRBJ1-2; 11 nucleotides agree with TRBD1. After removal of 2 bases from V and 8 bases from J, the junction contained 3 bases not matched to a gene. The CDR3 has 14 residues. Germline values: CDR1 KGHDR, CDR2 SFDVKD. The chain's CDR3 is CATSDSWTGGGYTF. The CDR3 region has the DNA TGTGCCACCAGTGATTCCTGGACAGGGGGCGGCTACACCTTC.

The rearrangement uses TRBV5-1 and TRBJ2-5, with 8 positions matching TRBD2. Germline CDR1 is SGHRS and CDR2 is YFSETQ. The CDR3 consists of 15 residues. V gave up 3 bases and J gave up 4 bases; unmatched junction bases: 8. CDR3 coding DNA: TGCGCCAGCAGCTCCGCCCCGCGGGAGGTAGAGACCCAGTACTTC. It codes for CASSSAPREVETQYF. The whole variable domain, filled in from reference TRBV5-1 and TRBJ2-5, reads KAGVTQTPRYLIKTRGQQVTLSCSPISGHRSVSWYQQTPGQGLQFLFEYFSETQRNKGNFPGRFSGRQFSNSRSEMNVSTLELGDSALYLCASSSAPREVETQYFGPGTRLLVL.

As DNA, the CDR3 is TGTGCCACGGCTCGGGGCTATGGCTACACCTTC. Its translation: CATARGYGYTF. The chain couples TRBV21-1 to TRBJ1-2. TRBV21-1 is termed a pseudogene. This CDR3 has 11 residues.

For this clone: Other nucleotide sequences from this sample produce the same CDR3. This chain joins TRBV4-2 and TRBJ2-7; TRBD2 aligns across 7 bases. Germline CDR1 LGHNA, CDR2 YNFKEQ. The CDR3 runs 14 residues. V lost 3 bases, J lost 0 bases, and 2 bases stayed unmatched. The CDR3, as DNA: TGTGCCAGCAGCCAGGGGGGGAGCTCCTACGAGCAGTACTTC. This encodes CASSQGGSSYEQYF.

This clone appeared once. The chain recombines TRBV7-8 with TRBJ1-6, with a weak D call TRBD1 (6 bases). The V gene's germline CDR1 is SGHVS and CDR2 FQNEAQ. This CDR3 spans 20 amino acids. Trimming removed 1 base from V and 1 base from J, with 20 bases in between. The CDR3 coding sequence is TGTGCCAGCAGCTTAGAATATGGCAGGGGCCCTAAATCCTATAATTCACCCCTCCACTTT. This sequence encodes CASSLEYGRGPKSYNSPLHF.

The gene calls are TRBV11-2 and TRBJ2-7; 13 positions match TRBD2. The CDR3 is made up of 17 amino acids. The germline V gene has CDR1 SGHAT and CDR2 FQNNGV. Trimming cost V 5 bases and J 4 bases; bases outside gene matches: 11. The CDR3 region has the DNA TGTGCCAGCAGCACCACTAGCGGGAGGGCCGATAGATACGAGCAGTACTTC. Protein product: CASSTTSGRADRYEQYF.

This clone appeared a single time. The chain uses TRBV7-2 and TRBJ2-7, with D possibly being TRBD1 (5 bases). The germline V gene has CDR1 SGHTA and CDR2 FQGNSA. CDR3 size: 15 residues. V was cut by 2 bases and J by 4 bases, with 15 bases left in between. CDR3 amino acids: CASSLSWGEAYEQYF. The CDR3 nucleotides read TGTGCCAGCAGCTTATCCTGGGGCGAAGCTTACGAGCAGTACTTC.